This TCR beta chain was observed in a study of T cell repertoires in ileal Crohn's disease. Whole-study context: Surgery for a complication: stricturing in 61%, penetrating in about 39%. Broader study findings: Sorted CD8 T cells held more high-frequency clones than CD4.

Some clones are missing from TCRdb's copy, which holds only in-frame ones; the method was immunoSEQ multiplex PCR. The sample has 1,400 to 1,500 clones; approximately 80% are singletons. V lost 6 bases and J lost 2; bases outside the gene matches: 4. The CDR3 is made up of 16 amino acids. CDR1 is MNHNY, CDR2 SVGAGI, per germline (reference sequence). Noted time point: neoterminal ileum biopsy at postoperative endoscopy, about 6 months after surgery. With respect to this clone: The antigen is undetermined.

V gene TRBV6-6 combines with J gene TRBJ2-3; 14 bases map to TRBD2. This TCR came from an adult with Crohn's disease. Sequencing was carried out using ileal tissue. The CDR3 loop is CASRRTSGGYTDTQYF. CDR3 nucleotides: TGTGCCAGCAGGCGGACTAGCGGGGGGTACACAGATACGCAGTATTTT.